The rows below give T cell receptor beta chains drawn from one sample of a study of response to subunit inactivated influenza vaccine. A single record per CDR3 protein comes from TCRdb applying MiXCR to the RT-PCR reads. The sample includes more than 550,000 distinct CDR3 sequences, about 11% of them seen just once. This same sample was also part of a study on T cells expressing NK-cell markers.

This sample comprised PBMCs from blood, obtained on the day of vaccination. Receptors were obtained from a man aged 50-60 years who received an inactivated influenza vaccine. CDR3s include the opening cysteine and the closing phenylalanine or tryptophan. Each record gives: V gene, J gene, D gene, clone size, CDR3 protein, CDR3 DNA. D genes are given only for firm matches. Only some rows state a clone size, as once, few, many or a class for expanded clones.

v_gene: TRBV12-3/TRBV12-4; j_gene: TRBJ2-1; d_gene: NA; abundance: many; CDR3aa: CASRGVGDEQFF; CDR3nt: TGTGCCAGCAGAGGCGTCGGGGATGAGCAGTTCTTC
v_gene: TRBV12-3/TRBV12-4; j_gene: TRBJ1-5; d_gene: TRBD1; abundance: few; CDR3aa: CASSFGGTGHQPQHF; CDR3nt: TGTGCCAGCAGTTTCGGCGGGACAGGGCATCAGCCCCAGCATTTT
v_gene: TRBV20-1; j_gene: TRBJ1-5; d_gene: TRBD1; abundance: NA; CDR3aa: CSASDRALYSNQPQHF; CDR3nt: TGCAGTGCATCGGACAGGGCCCTATATAGCAATCAGCCCCAGCATTTT
v_gene: TRBV10-3; j_gene: TRBJ1-5; d_gene: NA; abundance: few; CDR3aa: CATNRDNSNQPQHF; CDR3nt: TGTGCCACCAACAGGGATAATAGCAATCAGCCCCAGCATTTT
v_gene: TRBV10-3; j_gene: TRBJ2-3; d_gene: NA; abundance: NA; CDR3aa: CAISGQPGTDTQYF; CDR3nt: TGTGCCATCAGCGGACAGCCAGGCACAGATACGCAGTATTTT
v_gene: TRBV20-1; j_gene: TRBJ1-5; d_gene: TRBD1; abundance: many; CDR3aa: CSASGTADQPQHF; CDR3nt: TGCAGTGCTTCCGGGACAGCTGATCAGCCCCAGCATTTT
v_gene: TRBV20-1; j_gene: TRBJ2-2; d_gene: TRBD1; abundance: NA; CDR3aa: CSARRTGPTGELFF; CDR3nt: TGCAGTGCTAGAAGGACAGGGCCCACCGGGGAGCTGTTTTTT
v_gene: TRBV5-1; j_gene: TRBJ2-7; d_gene: TRBD1; abundance: NA; CDR3aa: CASSPTGQAVYEQYF; CDR3nt: TGCGCCAGCAGCCCTACGGGACAGGCCGTATACGAGCAGTACTTC
v_gene: TRBV12-3/TRBV12-4; j_gene: TRBJ2-4; d_gene: TRBD1; abundance: many; CDR3aa: CASSPRGWAIKNIQYF; CDR3nt: TGTGCCAGCAGCCCCAGGGGGTGGGCTATAAAAAACATTCAGTACTTC
v_gene: TRBV20-1; j_gene: TRBJ2-2; d_gene: NA; abundance: once; CDR3aa: CSANEGEGDTGELFF; CDR3nt: TGCAGTGCCAACGAGGGTGAGGGGGACACCGGGGAGCTGTTTTTT
v_gene: TRBV5-1; j_gene: TRBJ2-7; d_gene: TRBD2; abundance: few; CDR3aa: CASSTGLAGQGRHEQYF; CDR3nt: TGCGCCAGCAGCACGGGACTAGCGGGCCAGGGGAGGCACGAGCAGTACTTC